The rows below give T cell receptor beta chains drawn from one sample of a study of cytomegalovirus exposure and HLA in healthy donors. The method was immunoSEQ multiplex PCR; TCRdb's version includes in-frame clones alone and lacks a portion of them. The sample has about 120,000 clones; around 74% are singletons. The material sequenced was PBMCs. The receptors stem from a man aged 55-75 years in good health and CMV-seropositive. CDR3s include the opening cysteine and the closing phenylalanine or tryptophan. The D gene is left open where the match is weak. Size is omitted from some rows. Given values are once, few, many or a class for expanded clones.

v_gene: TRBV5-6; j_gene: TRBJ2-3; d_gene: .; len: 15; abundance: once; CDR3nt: TGTGCCAGCAGCTTGAGACTAGGGGGCACAGATACGCAGTATTTT; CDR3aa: CASSLRLGGTDTQYF
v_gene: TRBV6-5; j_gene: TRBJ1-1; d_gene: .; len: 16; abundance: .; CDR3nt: TGTGCCAGCAGTTACTCCTATTACGCGGGGGACACTGAAGCTTTCTTT; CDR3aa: CASSYSYYAGDTEAFF
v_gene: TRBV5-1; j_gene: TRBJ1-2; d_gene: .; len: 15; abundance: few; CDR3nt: TGCGCCAGCAGCTCGGACAGTATGGTCGACTATGTCTACACCTTC; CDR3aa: CASSSDSMVDYVYTF
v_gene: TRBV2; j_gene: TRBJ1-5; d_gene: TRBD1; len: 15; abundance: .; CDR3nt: TGTGCCAGCAGTGGACAGGGGGCTAGCAATCAGCCCCAGCATTTT; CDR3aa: CASSGQGASNQPQHF
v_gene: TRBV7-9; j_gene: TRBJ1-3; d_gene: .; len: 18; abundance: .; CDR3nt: TGTGCCAGCAGCTTAGCTGGTTTTTGGGGGGAGCCGGGAAACACCATATATTTT; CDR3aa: CASSLAGFWGEPGNTIYF
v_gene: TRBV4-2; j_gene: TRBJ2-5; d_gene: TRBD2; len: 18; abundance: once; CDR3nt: TGTGCCAGCAGCCAAGTGGAGACTAGCGGGGGGCCGGGAGAGACCCAGTACTTC; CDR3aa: CASSQVETSGGPGETQYF
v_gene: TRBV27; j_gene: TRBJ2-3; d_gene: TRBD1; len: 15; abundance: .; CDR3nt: TGTGCCAGCAGTCGACAGGGGGGGAGCACAGATACGCAGTATTTT; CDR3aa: CASSRQGGSTDTQYF
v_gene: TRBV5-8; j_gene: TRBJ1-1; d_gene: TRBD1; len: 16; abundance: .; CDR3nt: TGTGCCAGCAGCTTCTGGACAGGGGGGCCGAACACTGAAGCTTTCTTT; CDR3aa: CASSFWTGGPNTEAFF
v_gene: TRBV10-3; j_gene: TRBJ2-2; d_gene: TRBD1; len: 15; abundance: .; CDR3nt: TGTGCCATCAGTAGGGACAGGGCGAACACCGGGGAGCTGTTTTTT; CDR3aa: CAISRDRANTGELFF
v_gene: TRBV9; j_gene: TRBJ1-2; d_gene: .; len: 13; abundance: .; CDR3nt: TGTGCCAGCAGCCTTGACAGGAACTATGGCTACACCTTC; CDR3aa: CASSLDRNYGYTF
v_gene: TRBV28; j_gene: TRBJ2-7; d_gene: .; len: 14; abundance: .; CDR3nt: TGTGCCAGCAGTAACAGCGGCGCGAGGGACGAGCAGTACTTC; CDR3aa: CASSNSGARDEQYF
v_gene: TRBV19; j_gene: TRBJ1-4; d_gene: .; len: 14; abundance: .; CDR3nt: TGTGCCAGTAGTGCGTCGGGGATTGAAGAAAAACTGTTTTTT; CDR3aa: CASSASGIEEKLFF
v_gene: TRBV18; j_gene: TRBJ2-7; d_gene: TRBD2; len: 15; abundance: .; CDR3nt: TGTGCCAGCTCACCACAGCGGGAGGTGGCCTACGAGCAGTACTTC; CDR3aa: CASSPQREVAYEQYF
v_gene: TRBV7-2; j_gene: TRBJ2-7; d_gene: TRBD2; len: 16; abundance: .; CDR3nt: TGTGCCAGCACCCTTGCCGGGGCGGGAGTTCCCTACGAGCAGTACTTC; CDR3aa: CASTLAGAGVPYEQYF
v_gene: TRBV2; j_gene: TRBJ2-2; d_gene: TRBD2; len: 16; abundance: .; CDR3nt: TGTGCCAGCAGTGAGGTCGGGGGGTCGGGCACCGGGGAGCTGTTTTTT; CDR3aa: CASSEVGGSGTGELFF
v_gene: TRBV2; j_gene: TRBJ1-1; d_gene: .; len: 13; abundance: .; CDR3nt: TGTGCCAGCGGTAAGACGGGGAACACTGAAGCTTTCTTT; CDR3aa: CASGKTGNTEAFF
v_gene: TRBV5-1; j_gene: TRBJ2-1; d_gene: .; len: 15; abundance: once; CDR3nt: TGCGCCAGCAGCGCTGGTAGCGGAACCTACAATGAGCAGTTCTTC; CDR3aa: CASSAGSGTYNEQFF
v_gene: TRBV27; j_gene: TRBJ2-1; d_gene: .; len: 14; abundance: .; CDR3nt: TGTGCCAGCAGCCGCCCCAGAAGTTACAATGAGCAGTTCTTC; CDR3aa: CASSRPRSYNEQFF
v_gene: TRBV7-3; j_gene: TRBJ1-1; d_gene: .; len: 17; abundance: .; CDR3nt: TGTGCCAGCAGCACCAGATCGGGGATTCCCATGGACACTGAAGCTTTCTTT; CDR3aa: CASSTRSGIPMDTEAFF
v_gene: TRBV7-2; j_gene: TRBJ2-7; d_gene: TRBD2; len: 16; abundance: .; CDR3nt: TGTGCCAGCAGCTTAATCCCGCGGGGGGGCCTCTACGAGCAGTACTTC; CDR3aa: CASSLIPRGGLYEQYF
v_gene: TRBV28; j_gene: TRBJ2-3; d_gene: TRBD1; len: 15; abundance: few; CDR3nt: TGTGCCAGCAATGGCGGGACAGGGGTCCCAGATACGCAGTATTTT; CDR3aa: CASNGGTGVPDTQYF
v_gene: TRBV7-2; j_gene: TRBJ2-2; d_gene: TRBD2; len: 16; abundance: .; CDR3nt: TGTGCCAGCAGCTTAGGAGGTAGCGGGGGCACCGGGGAGCTGTTTTTT; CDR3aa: CASSLGGSGGTGELFF
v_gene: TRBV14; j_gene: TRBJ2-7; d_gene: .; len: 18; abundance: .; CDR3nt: TGTGCCAGCAGCCAAGGGGCAGGGTTCGCCGTATCAACCTACGAGCAGTACTTC; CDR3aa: CASSQGAGFAVSTYEQYF
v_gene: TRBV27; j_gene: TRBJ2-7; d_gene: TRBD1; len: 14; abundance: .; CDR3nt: TGTGCCAGCAGTCCGGACAGGGGTGGGAACGAGCAGTACTTC; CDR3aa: CASSPDRGGNEQYF
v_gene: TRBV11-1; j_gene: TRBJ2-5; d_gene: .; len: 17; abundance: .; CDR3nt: TGTGCCAGCAGCTTGGGGTCGTGGTCTAGCGAGGTCGGGACCCAGTACTTC; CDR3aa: CASSLGSWSSEVGTQYF
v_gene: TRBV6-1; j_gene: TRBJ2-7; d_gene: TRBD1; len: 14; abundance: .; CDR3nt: TGTGCCAGCAGTGAGCTCGGGCAGGGGGCCGATTATTACTTC; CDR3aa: CASSELGQGADYYF
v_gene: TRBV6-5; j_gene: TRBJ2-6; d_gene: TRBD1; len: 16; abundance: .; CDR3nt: TGTGCCAGCAGTTACACCGACAGGGAAGGGGCCAACGGCCTGACTTTC; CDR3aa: CASSYTDREGANGLTF
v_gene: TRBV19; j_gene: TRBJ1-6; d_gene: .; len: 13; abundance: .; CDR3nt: TGTGCCAGTAGTATCCAGGGAAATTCACCCCTCCACTTT; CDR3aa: CASSIQGNSPLHF
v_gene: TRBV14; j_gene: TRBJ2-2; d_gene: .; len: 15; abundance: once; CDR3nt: TGTGCCAGCAGAGGGACATCAACGAACACCGGGGAGCTGTTTTTT; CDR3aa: CASRGTSTNTGELFF
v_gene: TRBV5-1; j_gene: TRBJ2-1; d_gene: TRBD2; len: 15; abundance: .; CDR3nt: TGCGCCAGCAGCTTGAGCCTAGCGGGAGTGGATGAGCAGTTCTTC; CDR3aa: CASSLSLAGVDEQFF
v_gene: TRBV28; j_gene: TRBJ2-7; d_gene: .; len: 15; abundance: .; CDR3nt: TGTGCCAGCAGTTTGCCCAGGGGCCTATCCTACGAGCAGTACTTC; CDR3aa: CASSLPRGLSYEQYF
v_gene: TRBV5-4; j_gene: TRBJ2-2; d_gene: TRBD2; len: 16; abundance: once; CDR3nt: TGTGCCAGCAGCTTAATAGCGGGAGGGCGCCCCGGGGAGCTGTTTTTT; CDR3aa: CASSLIAGGRPGELFF
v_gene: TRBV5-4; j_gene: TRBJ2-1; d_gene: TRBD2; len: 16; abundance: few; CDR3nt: TGTGCCAGCGGAACCGACAGCGGGAGTATTGGCAATGAGCAGTTCTTC; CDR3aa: CASGTDSGSIGNEQFF
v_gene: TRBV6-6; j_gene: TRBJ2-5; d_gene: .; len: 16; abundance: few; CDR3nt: TGTGCCAGCAGTTACTTTACAACGGAGGGGCAAGAGACCCAGTACTTC; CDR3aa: CASSYFTTEGQETQYF
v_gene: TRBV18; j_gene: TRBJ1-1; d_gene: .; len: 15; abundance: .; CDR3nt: TGTGCCAGCTCACCCCTGCTCGGGGAGGACACTGAAGCTTTCTTT; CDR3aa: CASSPLLGEDTEAFF
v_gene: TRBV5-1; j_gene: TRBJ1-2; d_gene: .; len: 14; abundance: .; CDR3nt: TGCGCCAGCAGCTTGGGGCAGAAAGAATTTGGCTACACCTTC; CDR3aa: CASSLGQKEFGYTF
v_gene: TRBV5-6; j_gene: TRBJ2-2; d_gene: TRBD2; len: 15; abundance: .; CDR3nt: TGTGCCAGCAATATAGCGGGAATCAACACCGGGGAGCTGTTTTTT; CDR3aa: CASNIAGINTGELFF
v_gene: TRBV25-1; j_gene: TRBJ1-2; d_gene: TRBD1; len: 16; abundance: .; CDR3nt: TGTGCCAGCAGCCGGGACAGGGGCTACTCTCACTATGGCTACACCTTC; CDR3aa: CASSRDRGYSHYGYTF
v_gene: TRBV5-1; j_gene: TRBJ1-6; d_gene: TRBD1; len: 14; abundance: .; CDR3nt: TGCGCCAGCAGCTTGGGGACAGGCCGCGGACCCCTCCACTTT; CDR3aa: CASSLGTGRGPLHF
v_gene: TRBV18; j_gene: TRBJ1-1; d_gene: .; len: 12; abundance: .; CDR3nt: TGTGCCAGCTCACCGGAGGGCACTGAAGCTTTCTTT; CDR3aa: CASSPEGTEAFF
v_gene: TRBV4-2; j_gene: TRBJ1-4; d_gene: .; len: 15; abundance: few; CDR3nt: TGTGCCAGCAGCCAGTCTCTCGGTTGGGCTGAAAAACTGTTTTTT; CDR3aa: CASSQSLGWAEKLFF
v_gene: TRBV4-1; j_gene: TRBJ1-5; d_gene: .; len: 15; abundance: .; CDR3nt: TGCGCCAGCAGCCAGACCCGAGGGACAAATCAGCCCCAGCATTTT; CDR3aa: CASSQTRGTNQPQHF
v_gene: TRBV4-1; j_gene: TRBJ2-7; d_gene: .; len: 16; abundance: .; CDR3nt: TGCGCCAGCAGCCAAGATATGGACATCATCTCCTACGAGCAGTACTTC; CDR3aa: CASSQDMDIISYEQYF
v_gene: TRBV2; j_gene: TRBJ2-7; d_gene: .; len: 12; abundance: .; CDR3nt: TGTGCCAGCAACCCTTCCCGCTACGAGCAGTACTTC; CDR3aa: CASNPSRYEQYF
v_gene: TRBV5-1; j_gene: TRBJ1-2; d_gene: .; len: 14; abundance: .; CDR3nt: TGCGCCAGCAGCTTGGGCGGAACTAACTATGGCTACACCTTC; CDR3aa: CASSLGGTNYGYTF
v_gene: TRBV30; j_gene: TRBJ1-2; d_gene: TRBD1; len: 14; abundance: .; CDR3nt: TGTGCCTGGAGTATCGGACAGGGCCACTATGGCTACACCTTC; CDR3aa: CAWSIGQGHYGYTF